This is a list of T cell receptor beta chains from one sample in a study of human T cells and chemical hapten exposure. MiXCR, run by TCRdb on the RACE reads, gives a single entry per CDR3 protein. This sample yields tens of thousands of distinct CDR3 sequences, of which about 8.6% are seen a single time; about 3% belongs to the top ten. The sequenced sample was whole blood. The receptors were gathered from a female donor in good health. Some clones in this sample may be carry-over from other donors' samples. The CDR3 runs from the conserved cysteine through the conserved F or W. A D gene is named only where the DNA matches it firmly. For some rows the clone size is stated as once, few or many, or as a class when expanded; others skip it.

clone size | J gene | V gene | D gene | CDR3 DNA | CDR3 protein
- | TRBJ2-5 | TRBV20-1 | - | TGCAGTGCTCCCTTCGCAGGGAAAGAGACCCAGTACTTC | CSAPFAGKETQYF
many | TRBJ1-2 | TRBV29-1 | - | TGCAGCGTTGCACAGGACTATGGCTACACCTTC | CSVAQDYGYTF
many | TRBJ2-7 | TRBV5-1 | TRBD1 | TGCGCCAGCAGCTTGCGACAGGGAACCTACGAGCAGTACTTC | CASSLRQGTYEQYF
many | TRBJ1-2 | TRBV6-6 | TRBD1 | TGTGCCAGCAAAAACTCAGGGGGCCCGTATGGCTACACCTTC | CASKNSGGPYGYTF
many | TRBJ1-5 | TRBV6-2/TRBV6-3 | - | TGTGCCAGCATTTCTCCCTCATCCTTTTATAGCAATCAGCCCCAGCATTTT | CASISPSSFYSNQPQHF
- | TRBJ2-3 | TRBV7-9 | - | TGTGCCAGCAGCTTAGGTTCGGCCAGCCCGCAGTATTTT | CASSLGSASPQYF
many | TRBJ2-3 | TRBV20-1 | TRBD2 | TGCAGTGCCCAGATGGCGGGAGGGCCTAGTGAAGATACGCAGTATTTT | CSAQMAGGPSEDTQYF
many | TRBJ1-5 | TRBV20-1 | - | TGCAGTGCTAGGTCAGAGTCTAGCAATCAGCCCCAGCATTTT | CSARSESSNQPQHF
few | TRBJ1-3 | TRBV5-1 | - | TGCGCCAGCAGCTTGAGGCCCTCGGCAGGGCCAGGAAACACCATATATTTT | CASSLRPSAGPGNTIYF
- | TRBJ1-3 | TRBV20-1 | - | TGCAGTGCGAGATTTATTCAGGGTGACTCTGGAAACACCATATATTTT | CSARFIQGDSGNTIYF
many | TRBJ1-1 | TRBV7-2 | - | TGTGCCAGCAGCTTAGGACGACAGAACACTGAAGCTTTCTTT | CASSLGRQNTEAFF
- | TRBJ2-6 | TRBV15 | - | TGTGCCACCAGCAACCGGGGGCGAGCCAACGTCCTGACTTTC | CATSNRGRANVLTF
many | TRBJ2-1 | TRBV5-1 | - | TGCGCCAGCAGCGCCGGGCCCCCGGAGGGGCAGTTCTTC | CASSAGPPEGQFF
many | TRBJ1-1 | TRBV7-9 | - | TGTGCCAGCAGCTTAGCGGAGTCAGGGGATATCGGTTTCGAAGCTTTCTTT | CASSLAESGDIGFEAFF